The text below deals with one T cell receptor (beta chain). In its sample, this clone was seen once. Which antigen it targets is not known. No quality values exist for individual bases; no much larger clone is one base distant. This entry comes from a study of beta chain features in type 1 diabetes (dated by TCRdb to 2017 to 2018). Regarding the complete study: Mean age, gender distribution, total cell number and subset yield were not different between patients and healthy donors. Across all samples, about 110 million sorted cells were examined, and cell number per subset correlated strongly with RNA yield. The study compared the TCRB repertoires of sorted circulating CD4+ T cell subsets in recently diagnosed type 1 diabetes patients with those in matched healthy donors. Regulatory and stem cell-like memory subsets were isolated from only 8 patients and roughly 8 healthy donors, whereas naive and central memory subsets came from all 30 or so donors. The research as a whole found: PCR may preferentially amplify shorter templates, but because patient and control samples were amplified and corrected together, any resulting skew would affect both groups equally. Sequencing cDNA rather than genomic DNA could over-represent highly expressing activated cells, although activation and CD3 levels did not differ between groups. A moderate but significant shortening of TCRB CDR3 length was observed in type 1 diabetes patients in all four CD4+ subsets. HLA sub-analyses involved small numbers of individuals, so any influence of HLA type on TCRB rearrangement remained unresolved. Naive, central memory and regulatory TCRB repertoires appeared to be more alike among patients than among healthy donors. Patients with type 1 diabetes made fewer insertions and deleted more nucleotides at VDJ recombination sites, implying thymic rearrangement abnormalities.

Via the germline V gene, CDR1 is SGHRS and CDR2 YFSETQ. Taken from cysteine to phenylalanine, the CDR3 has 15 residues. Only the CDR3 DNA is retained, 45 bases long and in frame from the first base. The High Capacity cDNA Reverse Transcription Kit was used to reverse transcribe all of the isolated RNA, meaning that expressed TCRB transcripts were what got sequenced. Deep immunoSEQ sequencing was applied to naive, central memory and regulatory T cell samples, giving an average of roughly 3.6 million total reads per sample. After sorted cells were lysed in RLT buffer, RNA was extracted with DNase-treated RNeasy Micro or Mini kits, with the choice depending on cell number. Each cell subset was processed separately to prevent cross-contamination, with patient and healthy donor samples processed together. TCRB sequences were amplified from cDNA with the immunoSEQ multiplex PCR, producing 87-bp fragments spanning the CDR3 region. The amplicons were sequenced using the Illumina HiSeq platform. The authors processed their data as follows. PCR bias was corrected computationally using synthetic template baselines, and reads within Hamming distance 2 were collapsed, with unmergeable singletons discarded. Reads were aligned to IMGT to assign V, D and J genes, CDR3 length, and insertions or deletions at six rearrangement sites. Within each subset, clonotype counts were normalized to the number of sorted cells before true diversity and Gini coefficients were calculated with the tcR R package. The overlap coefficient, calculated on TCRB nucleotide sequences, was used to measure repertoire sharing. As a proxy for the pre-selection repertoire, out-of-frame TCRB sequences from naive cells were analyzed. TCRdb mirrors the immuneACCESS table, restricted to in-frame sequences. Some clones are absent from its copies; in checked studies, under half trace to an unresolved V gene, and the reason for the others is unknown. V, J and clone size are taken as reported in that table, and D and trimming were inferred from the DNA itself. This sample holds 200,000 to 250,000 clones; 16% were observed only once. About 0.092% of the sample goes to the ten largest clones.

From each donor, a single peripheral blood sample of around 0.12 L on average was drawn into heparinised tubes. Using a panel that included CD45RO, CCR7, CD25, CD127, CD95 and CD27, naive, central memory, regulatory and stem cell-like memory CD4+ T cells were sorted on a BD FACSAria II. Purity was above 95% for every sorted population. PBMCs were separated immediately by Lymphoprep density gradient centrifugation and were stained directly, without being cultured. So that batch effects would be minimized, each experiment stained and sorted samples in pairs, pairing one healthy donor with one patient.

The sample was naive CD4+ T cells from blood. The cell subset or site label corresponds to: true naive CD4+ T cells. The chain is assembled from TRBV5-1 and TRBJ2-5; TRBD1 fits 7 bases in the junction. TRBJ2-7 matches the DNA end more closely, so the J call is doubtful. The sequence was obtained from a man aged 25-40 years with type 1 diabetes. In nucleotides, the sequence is TGCGCCAGCAGCGCCCCTCGCGGACAGGCCAACGAGCAGTACTTC. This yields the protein CASSAPRGQANEQYF.